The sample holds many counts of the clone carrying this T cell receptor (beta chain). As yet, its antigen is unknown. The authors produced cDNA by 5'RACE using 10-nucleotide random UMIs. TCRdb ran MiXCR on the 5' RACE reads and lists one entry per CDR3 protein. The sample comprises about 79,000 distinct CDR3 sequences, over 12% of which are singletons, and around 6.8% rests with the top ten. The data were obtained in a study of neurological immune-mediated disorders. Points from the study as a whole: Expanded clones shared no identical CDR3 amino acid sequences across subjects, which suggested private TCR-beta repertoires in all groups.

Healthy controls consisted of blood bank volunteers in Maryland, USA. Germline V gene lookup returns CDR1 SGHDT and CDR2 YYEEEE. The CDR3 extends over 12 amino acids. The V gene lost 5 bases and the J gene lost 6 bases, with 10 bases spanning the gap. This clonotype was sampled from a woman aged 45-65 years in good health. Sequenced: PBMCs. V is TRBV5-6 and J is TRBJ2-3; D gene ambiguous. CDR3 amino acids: CASSLFIDTQYF. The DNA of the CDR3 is TGTGCCAGCAGTTTATTTATCGATACGCAGTATTTT.